A few counts support the clone carrying this TCR beta chain. The data are from a study of OX40 agonist ivuxolimab in advanced cancers. Study-level background: Every patient in dose escalation had hepatocellular carcinoma, melanoma, renal cell or head and neck cancer.

Method: immunoSEQ multiplex PCR; TCRdb's copy keeps in-frame clones and lacks some. The data show roughly 25,000 clones, with roughly three quarters seen just once and about 15% held by the top ten. Trimming cost V 1 base and J 1 base, with 5 bases left between them. CDR1 and CDR2 from the germline V gene are SGHDT and YYEEEE. The CDR3 is made up of 14 amino acids. The rearrangement links TRBV5-6 to TRBJ2-2; D remains ambiguous. Here the sequenced sample was CD4+ or CD8+ T cells sorted from blood, taken in a trial of the OX40 agonist ivuxolimab. The TCR comes from an adult with an advanced solid tumor such as melanoma, head and neck, liver or kidney cancer. The CDR3 sequence is CASSLPENTGELFF. CDR3 bases: TGTGCCAGCAGCTTGCCGGAGAACACCGGGGAGCTGTTTTTT.